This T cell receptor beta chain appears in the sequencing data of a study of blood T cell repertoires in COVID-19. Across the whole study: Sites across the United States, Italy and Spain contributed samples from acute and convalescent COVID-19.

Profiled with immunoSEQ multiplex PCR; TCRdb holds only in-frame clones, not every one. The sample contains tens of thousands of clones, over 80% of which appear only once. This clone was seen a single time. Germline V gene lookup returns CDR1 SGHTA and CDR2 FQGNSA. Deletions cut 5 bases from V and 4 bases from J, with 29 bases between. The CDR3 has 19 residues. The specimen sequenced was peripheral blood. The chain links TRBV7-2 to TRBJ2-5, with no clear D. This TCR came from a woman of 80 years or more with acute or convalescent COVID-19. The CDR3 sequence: CASSARMTRRDPTRETQYF. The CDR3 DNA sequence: TGTGCCAGCAGCGCCCGGATGACTCGTCGCGATCCCACAAGAGAGACCCAGTACTTC.